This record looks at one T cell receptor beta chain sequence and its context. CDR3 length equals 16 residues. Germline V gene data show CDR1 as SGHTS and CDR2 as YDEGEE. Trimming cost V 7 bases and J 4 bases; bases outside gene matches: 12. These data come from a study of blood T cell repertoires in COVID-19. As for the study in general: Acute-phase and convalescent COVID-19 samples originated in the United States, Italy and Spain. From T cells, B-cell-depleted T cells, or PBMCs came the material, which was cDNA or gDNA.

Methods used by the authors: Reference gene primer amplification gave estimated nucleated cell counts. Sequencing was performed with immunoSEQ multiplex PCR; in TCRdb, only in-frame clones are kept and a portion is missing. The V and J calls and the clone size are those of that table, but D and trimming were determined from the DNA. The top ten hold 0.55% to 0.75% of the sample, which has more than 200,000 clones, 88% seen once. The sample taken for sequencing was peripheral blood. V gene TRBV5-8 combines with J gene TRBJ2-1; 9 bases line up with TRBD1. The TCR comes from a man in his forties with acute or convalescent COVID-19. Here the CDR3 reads CASAGDRVQPYNEQFF. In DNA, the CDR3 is TGTGCCAGCGCCGGGGACAGGGTACAACCTTACAATGAGCAGTTCTTC.